These T cell receptor beta chains were read from a single sample in a study of blood T cell repertoires in COVID-19. Data came from immunoSEQ multiplex PCR; TCRdb stores just in-frame clones and leaves some out. The sample lists more than 95,000 clones, approximately 90% occurring once. Sequences were obtained from peripheral blood. These receptors came from a human donor with active COVID-19. The donor label of this sample is uncertain. The CDR3 runs from the conserved cysteine through the conserved F or W. A D gene is named only where the DNA matches it firmly. Clone size is stated in some rows and not others, as once, few, many or a class when expanded.

TRBV5-1	TRBD1	TRBJ2-7	.	TGCGCCAGCAGCTTGGGGACCGGGACAGGGTCCTACGAGCAGTACTTC	CASSLGTGTGSYEQYF
TRBV6-2/TRBV6-3	.	TRBJ2-3	once	TGTGCCAGCAGTCTCCCGTCTAGCGAGGGCACAGATACGCAGTATTTT	CASSLPSSEGTDTQYF
TRBV30	TRBD2	TRBJ2-1	.	TGTGCCTGGGTGATTTTAGCGGGGGAATCTGAGCAGTTCTTC	CAWVILAGESEQFF
TRBV11-2	.	TRBJ1-1	.	TGTGCCAGCAGCGCAAACCGGGACAAGAACACTGAAGCTTTCTTT	CASSANRDKNTEAFF
TRBV30	.	TRBJ2-5	.	TGTGCCTGGAGTGTACTGGTCCAAGAGACCCAGTACTTC	CAWSVLVQETQYF
TRBV20-1	.	TRBJ1-5	.	TGCAGTGCTAGTCCTCCTAGAGGCACCCAGCATTTT	CSASPPRGTQHF
TRBV19	TRBD1	TRBJ1-1	.	TGTGCCAGTAGTGGAGACAGGGTTCAAGGGACTGAAGCTTTCTTT	CASSGDRVQGTEAFF
TRBV10-2	.	TRBJ1-2	.	TGCGCCAGCACGGGGGGCTATGGCTACACCTTC	CASTGGYGYTF
TRBV10-3	TRBD1	TRBJ2-1	once	TGTGCCATCACCGAGGGAACAGGGGGGCAGTTCTTC	CAITEGTGGQFF
TRBV6-2/TRBV6-3	TRBD2	TRBJ2-1	.	TGTGCCAGCAGCCGACTAGCGGGGATGAACAATGAGCAGTTCTTC	CASSRLAGMNNEQFF
TRBV7-2	.	TRBJ1-6	.	TGTGCCAGCAGTGAGGGCCCTAATTCACCCCTCCACTTT	CASSEGPNSPLHF
TRBV6-5	.	TRBJ1-2	.	TGTGCCAGCAGTACTACAGGTAGATCATATGGCTACACCTTC	CASSTTGRSYGYTF
TRBV7-2	.	TRBJ1-5	.	TGTGCCAGCAGCTTAGTAGGAAGCGGGGTCAATCAGCCCCAGCATTTT	CASSLVGSGVNQPQHF
TRBV11-3	TRBD2	TRBJ2-3	.	TGTGCCAGCAGCTCCGGGGGGGCCACAGATACGCAGTATTTT	CASSSGGATDTQYF
TRBV4-3	.	TRBJ2-1	once	TGCGCCAGCAGCAGTGACTCGGCCAATGAGCAGTTCTTC	CASSSDSANEQFF
TRBV7-2	.	TRBJ2-5	.	TGTGCCAGCAGCTTTTGGGGAAGGGGTGAAATGGGGACCCAGTACTTC	CASSFWGRGEMGTQYF
TRBV5-1	TRBD1	TRBJ2-1	.	TGCGCCAGCAGCTTGGATGAGGGGGCCAATGAGCAGTTCTTC	CASSLDEGANEQFF
TRBV28	TRBD2	TRBJ2-4	.	TGTGCCAGCAGCCCGGGACTAGGATCAGACATTCAGTACTTC	CASSPGLGSDIQYF